Listed below are T cell receptor beta chains from one sample, sequenced in a study of T cells in localized non-small cell lung cancer. TCRdb's copy holds only in-frame clones and misses some; the assay was immunoSEQ multiplex PCR. The sample has around 18,000 clones, about four fifths seen once; the top ten hold 25%. Sequencing used peripheral blood, obtained before any cancer treatment. The source is a female donor older than 55 with stage I lung adenocarcinoma. CDR3s include the opening cysteine and the closing phenylalanine or tryptophan. Each record gives: V gene, J gene, CDR3 length, CDR3 protein.

V gene: TRBV5-4; J gene: TRBJ1-1; CDR3 length: 15; CDR3 protein: CASSLGQTVNTEAFF
V gene: TRBV6-5; J gene: TRBJ1-1; CDR3 length: 15; CDR3 protein: CASSSGHSGSTEAFF
V gene: TRBV4-3; J gene: TRBJ1-3; CDR3 length: 14; CDR3 protein: CASSGQGAGNTIYF
V gene: TRBV4-1; J gene: TRBJ2-4; CDR3 length: 17; CDR3 protein: CASSISGTGGVKNIQYF
V gene: TRBV7-2; J gene: TRBJ2-7; CDR3 length: 14; CDR3 protein: CASSPGPTTYEQYF
V gene: TRBV5-1; J gene: TRBJ1-3; CDR3 length: 14; CDR3 protein: CASSLGKPGNTIYF
V gene: TRBV27; J gene: TRBJ1-4; CDR3 length: 13; CDR3 protein: CASSLRRNEKLFF
V gene: TRBV6-1; J gene: TRBJ1-3; CDR3 length: 16; CDR3 protein: CASSEWTGGSGNTIYF
V gene: TRBV18; J gene: TRBJ1-6; CDR3 length: 15; CDR3 protein: CASSPGGSYNSPLHF
V gene: TRBV5-1; J gene: TRBJ1-2; CDR3 length: 15; CDR3 protein: CASSSNTGDLNGYTF
V gene: TRBV7-8; J gene: TRBJ1-5; CDR3 length: 15; CDR3 protein: CASSSLGHLNQPQHF
V gene: TRBV7-2; J gene: TRBJ2-3; CDR3 length: 11; CDR3 protein: CASSVGDTQYF
V gene: TRBV7-9; J gene: TRBJ1-2; CDR3 length: 14; CDR3 protein: CASSPGGQNYGYTF
V gene: TRBV7-8; J gene: TRBJ2-5; CDR3 length: 16; CDR3 protein: CASSRGGGGFVETQYF
V gene: TRBV4-2; J gene: TRBJ1-1; CDR3 length: 15; CDR3 protein: CASSQAQGGITEAFF
V gene: TRBV4-1; J gene: TRBJ2-2; CDR3 length: 16; CDR3 protein: CASSQARAFSSGELFF
V gene: TRBV7-9; J gene: TRBJ1-2; CDR3 length: 16; CDR3 protein: CASSLGGAGRTYGYTF
V gene: TRBV9; J gene: TRBJ1-5; CDR3 length: 15; CDR3 protein: CASSDGGTSGQPQHF